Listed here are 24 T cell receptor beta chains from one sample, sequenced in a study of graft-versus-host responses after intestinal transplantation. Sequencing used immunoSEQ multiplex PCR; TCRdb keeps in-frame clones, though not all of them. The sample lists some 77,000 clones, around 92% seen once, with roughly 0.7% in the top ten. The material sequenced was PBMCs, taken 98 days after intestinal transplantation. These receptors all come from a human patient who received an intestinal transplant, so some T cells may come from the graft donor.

In DNA form, the CDR3 reads TGCGCCAGCACGGGGACGTGGGGTGATACGCAGTATTTT. Its translation is CASTGTWGDTQYF. The chain carries TRBV10-1 and TRBJ2-3; D is tentatively TRBD1 or TRBD2 (5 bases each). V was trimmed by 7 bases and J by 6 bases, leaving 14 bases between them. This CDR3 is 13 amino acids long. Per germline, CDR1 WNHNN and CDR2 SYGVQD (reference sequence).

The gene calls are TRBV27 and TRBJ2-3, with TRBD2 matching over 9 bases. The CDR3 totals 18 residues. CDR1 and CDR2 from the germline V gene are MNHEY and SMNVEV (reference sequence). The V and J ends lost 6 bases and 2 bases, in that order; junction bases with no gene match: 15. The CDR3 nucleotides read TGTGCCAGCAGGATTGGAGAAGGGGCTAGCGGGATCACAGATACGCAGTATTTT. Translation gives CASRIGEGASGITDTQYF.

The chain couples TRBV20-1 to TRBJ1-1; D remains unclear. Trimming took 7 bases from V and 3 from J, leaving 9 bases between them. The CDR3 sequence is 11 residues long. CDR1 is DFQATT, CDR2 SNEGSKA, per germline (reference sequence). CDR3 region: CSVPEYTEAFF. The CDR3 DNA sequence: TGCAGTGTTCCCGAATACACTGAAGCTTTCTTT.

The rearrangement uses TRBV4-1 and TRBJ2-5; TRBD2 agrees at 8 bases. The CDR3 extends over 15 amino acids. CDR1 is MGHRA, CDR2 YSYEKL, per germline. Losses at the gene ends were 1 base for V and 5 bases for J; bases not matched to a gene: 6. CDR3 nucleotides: TGCGCCAGCAGCCAAGCGGGGGGGCCTTGGGAGACCCAGTACTTC. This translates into CASSQAGGPWETQYF.

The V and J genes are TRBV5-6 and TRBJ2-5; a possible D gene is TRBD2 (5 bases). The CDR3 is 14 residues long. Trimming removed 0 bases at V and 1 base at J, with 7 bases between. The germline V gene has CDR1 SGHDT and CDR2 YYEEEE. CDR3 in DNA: TGTGCCAGCAGCTTGGAGCGGCTCCAAGAGACCCAGTACTTC. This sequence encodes CASSLERLQETQYF.

The CDR3 sequence: CASSVQEDTEAFF. CDR3 bases: TGTGCCAGCAGCGTCCAAGAAGACACTGAAGCTTTCTTT. This rearrangement joins TRBV9 to TRBJ1-1; D not certain. Trimming left V 2 bases short and J 3 bases short, with 8 bases between. Germline values: CDR1 SGDLS, CDR2 YYNGEE. There are 13 residues in the CDR3.

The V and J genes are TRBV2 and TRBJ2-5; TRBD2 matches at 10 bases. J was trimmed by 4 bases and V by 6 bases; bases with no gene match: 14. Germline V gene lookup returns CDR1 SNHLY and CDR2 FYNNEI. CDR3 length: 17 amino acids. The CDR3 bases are TGTGCCAGCAGCGCCTACCTAGCGGGGGCTACTTTAGAGACCCAGTACTTC. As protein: CASSAYLAGATLETQYF.

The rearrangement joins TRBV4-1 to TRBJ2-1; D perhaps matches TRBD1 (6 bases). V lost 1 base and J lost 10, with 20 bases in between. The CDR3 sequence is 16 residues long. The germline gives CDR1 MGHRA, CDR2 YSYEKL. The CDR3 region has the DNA TGCGCCAGCAGCCAAGGGATAGGGGGTGTCTCCCCCGAGCAGTTCTTC. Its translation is CASSQGIGGVSPEQFF.

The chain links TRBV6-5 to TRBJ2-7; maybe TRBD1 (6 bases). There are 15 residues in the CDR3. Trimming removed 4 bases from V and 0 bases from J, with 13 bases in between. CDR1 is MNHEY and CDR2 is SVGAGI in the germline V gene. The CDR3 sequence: CASSLRQASSYEQYF. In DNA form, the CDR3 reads TGTGCCAGCAGTTTACGACAGGCGAGCTCCTACGAGCAGTACTTC.

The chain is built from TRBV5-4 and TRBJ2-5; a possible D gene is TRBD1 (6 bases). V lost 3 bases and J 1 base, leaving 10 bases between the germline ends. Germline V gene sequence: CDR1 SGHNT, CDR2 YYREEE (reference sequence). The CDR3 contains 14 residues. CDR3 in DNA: TGTGCCAGCAGCTCCGGACAGCCCCAAGAGACCCAGTACTTC. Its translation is CASSSGQPQETQYF.

The CDR3 sequence: CSVEDPGDTDTQYF. The CDR3 bases are TGCAGCGTTGAAGATCCGGGGGACACAGATACGCAGTATTTT. The chain carries TRBV29-1 and TRBJ2-3, with D possibly TRBD2 on 6 matching bases. Trimming removed 0 bases at V and 2 bases at J, with 9 bases between. The CDR3 consists of 14 residues. Germline V lookup: CDR1 SQVTM, CDR2 ANQGSEA.

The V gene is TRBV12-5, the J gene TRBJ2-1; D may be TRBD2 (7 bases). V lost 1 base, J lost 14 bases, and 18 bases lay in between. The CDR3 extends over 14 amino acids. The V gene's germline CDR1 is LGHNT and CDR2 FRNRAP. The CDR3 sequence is CASGLATSGGRKFF. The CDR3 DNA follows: TGTGCTAGTGGTTTGGCGACGTCCGGGGGGCGAAAGTTCTTC.

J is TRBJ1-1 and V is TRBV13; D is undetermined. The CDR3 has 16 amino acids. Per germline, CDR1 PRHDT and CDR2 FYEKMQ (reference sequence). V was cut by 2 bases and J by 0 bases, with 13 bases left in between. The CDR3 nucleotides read TGTGCCAGCAGCTTATGGTCACGGCGGATGAACACTGAAGCTTTCTTT. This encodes CASSLWSRRMNTEAFF. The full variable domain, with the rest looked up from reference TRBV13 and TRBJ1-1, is AAGVIQSPRHLIKEKRETATLKCYPIPRHDTVYWYQQGPGQDPQFLISFYEKMQSDKGSIPDRFSAQQFSDYHSELNMSSLELGDSALYFCASSLWSRRMNTEAFFGQGTRLTVV.

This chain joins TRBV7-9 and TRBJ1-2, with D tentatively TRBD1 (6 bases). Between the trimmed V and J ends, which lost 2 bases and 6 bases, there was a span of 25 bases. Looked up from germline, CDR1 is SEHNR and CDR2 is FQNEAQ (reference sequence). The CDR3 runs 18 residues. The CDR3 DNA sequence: TGTGCCAGCAGCTTAAGCCCGACAGGCCCCAAGGTTGGGGATGGCTACACCTTC. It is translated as CASSLSPTGPKVGDGYTF.

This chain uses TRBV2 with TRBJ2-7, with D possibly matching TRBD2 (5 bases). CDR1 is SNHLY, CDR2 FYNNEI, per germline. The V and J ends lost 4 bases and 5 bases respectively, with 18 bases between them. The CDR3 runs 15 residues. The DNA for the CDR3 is TGTGCCAGCAGTGTAGGCCGGCCCCAGGAGGACGAGCAGTACTTC. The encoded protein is CASSVGRPQEDEQYF. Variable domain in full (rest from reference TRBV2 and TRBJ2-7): EPEVTQTPSHQVTQMGQEVILRCVPISNHLYFYWYRQILGQKVEFLVSFYNNEISEKSEIFDDQFSVERPDGSNFTLKIRSTKLEDSAMYFCASSVGRPQEDEQYFGPGTRLTVT.

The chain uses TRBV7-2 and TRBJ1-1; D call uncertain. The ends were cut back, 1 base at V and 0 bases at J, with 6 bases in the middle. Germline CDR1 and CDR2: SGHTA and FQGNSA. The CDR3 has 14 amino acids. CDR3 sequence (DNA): TGTGCCAGCAGCTTAGAACACCTGAACACTGAAGCTTTCTTT. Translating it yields CASSLEHLNTEAFF. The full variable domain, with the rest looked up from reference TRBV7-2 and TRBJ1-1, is GAGVSQSPSNKVTEKGKDVELRCDPISGHTALYWYRQSLGQGLEFLIYFQGNSAPDKSGLPSDRFSAERTGGSVSTLTIQRTQQEDSAVYLCASSLEHLNTEAFFGQGTRLTVV.

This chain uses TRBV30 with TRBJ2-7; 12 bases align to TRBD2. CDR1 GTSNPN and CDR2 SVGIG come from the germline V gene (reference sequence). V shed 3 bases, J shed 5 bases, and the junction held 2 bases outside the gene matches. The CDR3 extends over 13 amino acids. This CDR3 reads CAWSRTSGNEQYF. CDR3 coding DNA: TGTGCCTGGAGCCGGACTAGCGGGAACGAGCAGTACTTC.

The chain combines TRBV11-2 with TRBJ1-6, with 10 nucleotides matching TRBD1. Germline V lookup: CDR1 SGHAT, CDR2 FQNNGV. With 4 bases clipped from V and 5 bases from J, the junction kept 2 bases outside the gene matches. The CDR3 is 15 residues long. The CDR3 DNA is TGTGCCAGCAGCTCCGGGACAGGGGATAATTCACCCCTCCACTTT. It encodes CASSSGTGDNSPLHF.

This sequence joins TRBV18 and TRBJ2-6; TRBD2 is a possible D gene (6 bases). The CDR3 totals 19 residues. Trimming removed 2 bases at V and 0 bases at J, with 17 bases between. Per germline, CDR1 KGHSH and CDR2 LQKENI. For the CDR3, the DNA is TGTGCCAGCTCACCAAGGCCACGGGACTCCCGCTCTGGGGCCAACGTCCTGACTTTC. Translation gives CASSPRPRDSRSGANVLTF.

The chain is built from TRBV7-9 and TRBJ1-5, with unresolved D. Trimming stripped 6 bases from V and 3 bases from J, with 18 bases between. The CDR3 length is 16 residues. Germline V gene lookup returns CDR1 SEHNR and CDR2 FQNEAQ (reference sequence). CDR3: CASSYGEFTHNQPQHF. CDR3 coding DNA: TGTGCCAGCAGTTATGGGGAATTTACCCACAATCAGCCCCAGCATTTT.

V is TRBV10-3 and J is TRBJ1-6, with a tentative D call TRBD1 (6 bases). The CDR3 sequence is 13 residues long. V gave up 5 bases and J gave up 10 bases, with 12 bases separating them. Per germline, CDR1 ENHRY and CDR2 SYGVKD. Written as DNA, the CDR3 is TGTGCCATCAGTAATGGGGGCGACTCACCCCTCCACTTT. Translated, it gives CAISNGGDSPLHF.

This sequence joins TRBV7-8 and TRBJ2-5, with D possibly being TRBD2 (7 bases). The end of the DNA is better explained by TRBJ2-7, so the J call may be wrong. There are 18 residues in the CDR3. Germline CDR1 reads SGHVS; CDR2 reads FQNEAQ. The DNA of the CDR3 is TGTGCCAGCAGCTTAAGTTTGGGGGGGTGGACAGCCCCCTACGAGCAGTACTTC. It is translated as CASSLSLGGWTAPYEQYF.

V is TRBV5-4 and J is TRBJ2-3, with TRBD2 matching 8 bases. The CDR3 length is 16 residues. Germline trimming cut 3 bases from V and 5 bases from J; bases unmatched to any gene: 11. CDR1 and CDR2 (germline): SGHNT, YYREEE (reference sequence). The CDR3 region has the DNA TGTGCCAGCAGCTCCGTAGCGGGGCATCAAGAAGATACGCAGTATTTT. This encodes CASSSVAGHQEDTQYF.

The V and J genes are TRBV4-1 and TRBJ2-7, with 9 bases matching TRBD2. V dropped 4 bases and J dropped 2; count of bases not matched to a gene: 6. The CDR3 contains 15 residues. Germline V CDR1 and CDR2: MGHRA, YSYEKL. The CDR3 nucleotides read TGCGCCAGCAGCCTCTCGACTAGCGGCCCCTACGAGCAGTACTTC. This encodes CASSLSTSGPYEQYF.